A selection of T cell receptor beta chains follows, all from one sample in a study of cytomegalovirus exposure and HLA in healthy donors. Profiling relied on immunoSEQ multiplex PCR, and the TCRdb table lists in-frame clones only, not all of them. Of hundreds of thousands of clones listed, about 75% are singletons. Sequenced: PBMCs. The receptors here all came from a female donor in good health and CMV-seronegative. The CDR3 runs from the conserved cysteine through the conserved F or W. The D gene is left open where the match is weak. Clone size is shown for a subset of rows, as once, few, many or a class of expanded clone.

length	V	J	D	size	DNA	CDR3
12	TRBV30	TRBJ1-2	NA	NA	TGTGCCTGGGGGCCCAGGGGAGTTGGCTACACCTTC	CAWGPRGVGYTF
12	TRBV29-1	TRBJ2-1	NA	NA	TGCAGCGTTGATCCGGGATCCAATGAGCAGTTCTTC	CSVDPGSNEQFF
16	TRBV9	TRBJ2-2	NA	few	TGTGCCAGCAGCGTACAAAGCGCCGCGAACACCGGGGAGCTGTTTTTT	CASSVQSAANTGELFF
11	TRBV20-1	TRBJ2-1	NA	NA	TGCAGTGCCCCCCCCCTCAATGAGCAGTTCTTC	CSAPPLNEQFF
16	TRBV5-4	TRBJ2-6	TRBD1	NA	TGTGCCAGCAGCTTGGGCACAGGGGCTGGGGCCAACGTCCTGACTTTC	CASSLGTGAGANVLTF
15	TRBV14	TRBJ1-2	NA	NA	TGTGCCAGCAGCACCCCAGGGAAACTAACGGATGGCTACACCTTC	CASSTPGKLTDGYTF
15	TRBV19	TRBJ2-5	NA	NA	TGTGCCAGTAGATCCCTCCGGGACTCTCAAGAGACCCAGTACTTC	CASRSLRDSQETQYF
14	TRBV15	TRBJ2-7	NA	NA	TGTGCCACCAGCAGAGGTGGACAGACCTACGAGCAGTACTTC	CATSRGGQTYEQYF
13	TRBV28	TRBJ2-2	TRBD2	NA	TGTGCCAACGGGGAGGGGAACACCGGGGAGCTGTTTTTT	CANGEGNTGELFF
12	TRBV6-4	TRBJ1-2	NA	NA	TGTGCCAGGACAGAATTAGTACGCGGCTACACCTTC	CARTELVRGYTF
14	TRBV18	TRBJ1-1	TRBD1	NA	TGTGCCAGCTCACCAGGGGACAGGGGAACTGAAGCTTTCTTT	CASSPGDRGTEAFF
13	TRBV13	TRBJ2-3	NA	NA	TGTGCCAGCAGCAACAGGGACCCTAATACGCAGTATTTT	CASSNRDPNTQYF
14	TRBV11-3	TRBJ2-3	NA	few	TGTGCCAGCAGCTCCCTAGGGGCCACAGATACGCAGTATTTT	CASSSLGATDTQYF
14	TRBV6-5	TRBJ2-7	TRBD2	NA	TGTGCCAGCAGTTACCAGCGGGAGATATACGAGCAGTACTTC	CASSYQREIYEQYF